A selection of T cell receptor beta chains follows, all from one sample in a study of T cell responses to AZD1222 COVID-19 vaccine. Using immunoSEQ multiplex PCR, the repertoire was profiled, and TCRdb retains in-frame clones only, with some absent. The repertoire holds around 140,000 clones, with nearly 90% as singletons. Specimen: peripheral blood, collected on day 0 of AZD1222 vaccination. Receptors originate from an adult in good health. The CDR3 runs from the conserved cysteine through the conserved F or W. D genes are given only for firm matches. Expanded clones are given a class, and other clones once, few, many or no size at all.

>NA|TRBV2|TRBJ1-5|NA
TGTGCCAGCAGTGAAACAAGTTTGGGGCAGCCCCAGCATTTT
CASSETSLGQPQHF
>NA|TRBV29-1|TRBJ2-1|TRBD2
TGCAGCGTTGAAGGCCCCGGGACTAGCGGAGACAATGAGCAGTTCTTC
CSVEGPGTSGDNEQFF
>NA|TRBV19|TRBJ2-7|NA
TGTGCCAGTAGAATGAGGATGGCGTCCTACGAGCAGTACTTC
CASRMRMASYEQYF
>once|TRBV7-9|TRBJ2-3|NA
TGTGCCAGCAGCTCCTTCCCAGATACGCAGTATTTT
CASSSFPDTQYF
>NA|TRBV4-1|TRBJ1-2|NA
TGCGCCAGCAGCCAAGATGAGGGCCACTATAACACCTTC
CASSQDEGHYNTF
>NA|TRBV24-1|TRBJ1-1|NA
TGTGCCACCAGTGATTTGCAGGGTGAAGCTTTCTTT
CATSDLQGEAFF
>NA|TRBV6-6|TRBJ1-5|NA
TGTGCCAGCAGTTTACGCGGCAATCAGCCCCAGCATTTT
CASSLRGNQPQHF
>NA|TRBV19|TRBJ1-1|TRBD1
TGTGCCACCTCGGACAGGGCGAACACTGAAGCTTTCTTT
CATSDRANTEAFF
>few|TRBV7-9|TRBJ1-1|NA
TGTGCCAGCAGCTTAGATCAGGGTCCTGAAGCTTTCTTT
CASSLDQGPEAFF
>NA|TRBV28|TRBJ2-6|NA
TGTGCCAGCAGTTCTCCAGCAGCTGGGGCCAACGTCCTGACTTTC
CASSSPAAGANVLTF
>NA|TRBV2|TRBJ1-2|NA
TGTGCCAGCAGTCCACCAGGGACAACATATGGCTACACCTTC
CASSPPGTTYGYTF
>NA|TRBV29-1|TRBJ2-3|NA
TGCAGCGTTGAGAAAACCGAGGGCGATACGCAGTATTTT
CSVEKTEGDTQYF
>NA|TRBV7-2|TRBJ2-1|TRBD1
TGTGCCAGCAGCTTAACAGGGGACTACAATGAGCAGTTCTTC
CASSLTGDYNEQFF
>NA|TRBV7-9|TRBJ2-7|TRBD2
TGTGCCAGCAGCGGACTAGCGGGGGGAAGATACGAGCAGTACTTC
CASSGLAGGRYEQYF
>NA|TRBV3-1/TRBV3-2|TRBJ1-1|NA
TGTGCCAGCAGCCTAGCAGCGAACACTGAAGCTTTCTTT
CASSLAANTEAFF
>NA|TRBV4-1|TRBJ2-7|TRBD1
TGCGCCAGCAGCCAAGAGAGGACAGGGACCGAGCAGTACTTC
CASSQERTGTEQYF
>many|TRBV6-1|TRBJ2-3|TRBD2
TGTGCCAGCAGTGAAGCGCTAGCGGGACCAGATACGCAGTATTTT
CASSEALAGPDTQYF
>once|TRBV25-1|TRBJ2-7|TRBD2
TGTGCCAGCAGACGGGGGGGAGTGGTTTACGAGCAGTACTTC
CASRRGGVVYEQYF
>NA|TRBV25-1|TRBJ2-7|NA
TGTGCCAGCAGTGAACGGACGGGCCGAGGACGTTCAGGCGAGCAGTACTTC
CASSERTGRGRSGEQYF
>NA|TRBV7-2|TRBJ2-1|NA
TGTGCCAGCAGCTCATCGATGGGCTACCTAAGCTCCTACAATGAGCAGTTCTTC
CASSSSMGYLSSYNEQFF
>few|TRBV2|TRBJ1-6|NA
TGTGCCAGCGGGGGTAACGCCGGGTATTCACCCCTCCACTTT
CASGGNAGYSPLHF
>few|TRBV11-1|TRBJ1-2|NA
TGTGCCAGCAGCCCCCGGGTGCGGGGGCGCGGCTATGGCTACACCTTC
CASSPRVRGRGYGYTF
>NA|TRBV5-1|TRBJ2-7|TRBD2
TGCGCCAGCAGCTTGGTGCCCCAGGGAGCGGGAGGAGCGGGCGAGCAGTACTTC
CASSLVPQGAGGAGEQYF
>NA|TRBV19|TRBJ1-1|TRBD1
TGTGCCAGTATAATTGAAAGGGGGCCTGCTTTCTTT
CASIIERGPAFF
>NA|TRBV9|TRBJ1-1|NA
TGTGCCAGCAGCCGAGTCCAGGGAGGCGCTGAAGCTTTCTTT
CASSRVQGGAEAFF
>NA|TRBV10-3|TRBJ2-3|TRBD2
TGTGCCATCAGTGAGTCGATGACGGGGGGACTAGCGGGAGCAGATACGCAGTATTTT
CAISESMTGGLAGADTQYF
>NA|TRBV5-4|TRBJ2-1|NA
TGTGCCAGCAGTCGTCAGACCCCGGGCGATGAGCAGTTCTTC
CASSRQTPGDEQFF
>NA|TRBV3-1/TRBV3-2|TRBJ1-5|NA
TGTGCCAGCAGCCAAACAGGGTGGGATCAGCCCCAGCATTTT
CASSQTGWDQPQHF
>once|TRBV6-5|TRBJ1-4|NA
TGTGCCAGCAGTTCTCCGAATGAAAAACTGTTTTTT
CASSSPNEKLFF
>NA|TRBV3-1/TRBV3-2|TRBJ2-3|TRBD2
TGTGCCAGCAGCACTACAGCGGGAGCCAGCACAGATACGCAGTATTTT
CASSTTAGASTDTQYF
>NA|TRBV19|TRBJ2-4|NA
TGTGCCAGTAGTATATCTGAGGTTGACATTCAGTACTTC
CASSISEVDIQYF
>NA|TRBV18|TRBJ1-1|NA
TGTGCCAGCTCACCAGTGACAGAGAACACTGAAGCTTTCTTT
CASSPVTENTEAFF
>NA|TRBV6-1|TRBJ2-2|NA
TGTGCCAGCAGTGACCTAACCCCCAACACCGGGGAGCTGTTTTTT
CASSDLTPNTGELFF
>NA|TRBV19|TRBJ2-2|NA
TGTGCCAGTAGTAGCAGGGTGGAGGTCGGGGAGCTGTTTTTT
CASSSRVEVGELFF
>NA|TRBV1|TRBJ2-7|NA
TGCACCAGCAGCCATTCGCTAGCGGGCCGAAAGGAATGGTCCTACGAGCAGTACTTC
CTSSHSLAGRKEWSYEQYF
>once|TRBV5-8|TRBJ1-1|NA
TGTGCCAGCAGTCTAACAGCGAACACTGAAGCTTTCTTT
CASSLTANTEAFF
>NA|TRBV30|TRBJ2-3|NA
TGTGCCTGGAGTTTCTCTCGTTCCCCGGCTACTCACACAGATACGCAGTATTTT
CAWSFSRSPATHTDTQYF
>NA|TRBV10-3|TRBJ1-3|NA
TGTGCCATCAGTGAGGATAGGGGAAACACCATATATTTT
CAISEDRGNTIYF
>few|TRBV11-1|TRBJ1-1|NA
TGTGCCAGCTGCTACAGGGACACTGAAGCTTTCTTT
CASCYRDTEAFF
>NA|TRBV5-6|TRBJ2-5|NA
TGTGCCAGCAGCTTGCCGGGGAGCAAGGAGACCCAGTACTTC
CASSLPGSKETQYF
>few|TRBV7-9|TRBJ1-2|NA
TGTGCCAGCAGCGAGGACGGTCGAGGAGACTATGGCTACACCTTC
CASSEDGRGDYGYTF
>few|TRBV10-3|TRBJ1-1|NA
TGTGCCACCCCGGGGCGAGAACAGGGTTTGAACACTGAAGCTTTCTTT
CATPGREQGLNTEAFF
>NA|TRBV28|TRBJ2-7|NA
TGTGCCACCAGAAAGGGGACTGCCAGCTCCTACGAGCAGTACTTC
CATRKGTASSYEQYF
>NA|TRBV3-1/TRBV3-2|TRBJ1-5|NA
TGTGCCAGCACCGAGTGGGGGTCCAATCAGCCCCAGCATTTT
CASTEWGSNQPQHF